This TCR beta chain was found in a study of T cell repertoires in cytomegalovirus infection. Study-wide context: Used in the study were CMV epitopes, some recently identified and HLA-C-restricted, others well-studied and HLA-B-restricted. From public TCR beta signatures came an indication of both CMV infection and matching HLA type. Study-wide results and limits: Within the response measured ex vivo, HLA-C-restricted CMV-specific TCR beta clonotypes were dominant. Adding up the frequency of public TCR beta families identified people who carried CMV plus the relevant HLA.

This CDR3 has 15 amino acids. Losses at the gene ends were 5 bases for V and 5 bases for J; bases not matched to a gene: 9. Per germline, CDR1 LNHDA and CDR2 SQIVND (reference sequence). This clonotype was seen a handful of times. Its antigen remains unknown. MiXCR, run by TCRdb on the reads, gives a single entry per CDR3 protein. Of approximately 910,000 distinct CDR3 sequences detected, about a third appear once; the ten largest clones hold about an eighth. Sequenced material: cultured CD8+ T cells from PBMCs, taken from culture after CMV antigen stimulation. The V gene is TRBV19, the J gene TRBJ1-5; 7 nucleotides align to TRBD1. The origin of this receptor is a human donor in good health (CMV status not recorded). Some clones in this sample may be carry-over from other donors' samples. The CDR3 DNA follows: TGTGCCAGTAGTTGGGGACAGCTAGGGGATCAGCCCCAGCATTTT. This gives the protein CASSWGQLGDQPQHF.